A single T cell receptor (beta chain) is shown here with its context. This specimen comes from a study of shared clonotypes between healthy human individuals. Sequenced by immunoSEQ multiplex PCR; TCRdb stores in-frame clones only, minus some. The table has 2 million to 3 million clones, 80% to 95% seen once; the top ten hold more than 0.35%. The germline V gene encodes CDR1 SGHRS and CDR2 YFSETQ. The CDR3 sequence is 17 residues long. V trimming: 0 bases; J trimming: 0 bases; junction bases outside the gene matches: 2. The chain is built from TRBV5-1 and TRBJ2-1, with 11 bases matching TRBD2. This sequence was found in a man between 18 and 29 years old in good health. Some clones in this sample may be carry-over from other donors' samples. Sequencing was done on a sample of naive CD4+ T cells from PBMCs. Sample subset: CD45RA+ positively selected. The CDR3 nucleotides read TGCGCCAGCAGCTTGGTTCTAGCGGGAGGCTCCTACAATGAGCAGTTCTTC. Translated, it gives CASSLVLAGGSYNEQFF.